Listed here are 23 T cell receptor beta chains from one sample, sequenced in a study of blood T cells in healthy people across ages. With a J-beta primer mix and a sample-barcoded 5' primer, a second PCR ran about 7 to 11 cycles. TCRdb redid the calling of the 5' RACE reads with MiXCR, one entry per CDR3 protein. The sample has more than 800,000 distinct CDR3 sequences; 29% are singletons. Sequenced sample: blood. Receptors originate from a woman aged 80 or older in good health.

The gene calls are TRBV6-2 or TRBV6-3 and TRBJ2-2, with D possibly TRBD1 on 5 matching bases. The V end was cut by 5 bases, the J end by 6 bases, with 10 bases between. Germline V gives CDR1 MNHEY, CDR2 SVGEGT. The CDR3 sequence is 13 residues long. CDR3 amino acids: CASSNRSPGELFF. For the CDR3, the DNA is TGTGCCAGCAGTAACAGGAGCCCCGGGGAGCTGTTTTTT.

This sequence joins TRBV4-3 and TRBJ2-7; D is ambiguous. V lost 4 bases, J lost 10 bases, and 23 bases lay in between. The CDR3 consists of 15 residues. Germline-derived CDR1 and CDR2 are LGHNA and YSLEER. The CDR3 region has the DNA TGCGCCAGCAGCCTCGGCGCAGGAACTCAAGATACCCAGTACTTC. This sequence encodes CASSLGAGTQDTQYF.

The gene calls are TRBV20-1 and TRBJ1-1; TRBD1 matches at 8 bases. The J segment lost 1 base and the V segment lost 2 bases, leaving 3 bases of the junction unmatched. The CDR3 is 14 residues long. Germline lookup yields CDR1 DFQATT and CDR2 SNEGSKA (reference sequence). The CDR3, as DNA: TGCAGTGCTAGACAGGGGGCGCGGAACACTGAAGCTTTCTTT. This sequence encodes CSARQGARNTEAFF.

DNA of the CDR3: TGTGCCAGCAGTAGGGACTACCAAGATACGCAGTATTTT. Its protein is CASSRDYQDTQYF. The chain uses TRBV2 and TRBJ2-3, with 7 nucleotides matching TRBD2. The V gene's germline CDR1 is SNHLY and CDR2 FYNNEI. The V and J ends lost 5 bases and 5 bases, in that order; junction bases with no gene match: 4. This CDR3 contains 13 residues. The whole variable domain, remainder taken from reference TRBV2 and TRBJ2-3, is EPEVTQTPSHQVTQMGQEVILRCVPISNHLYFYWYRQILGQKVEFLVSFYNNEISEKSEIFDDQFSVERPDGSNFTLKIRSTKLEDSAMYFCASSRDYQDTQYFGPGTRLTVL.

This chain connects TRBV29-1 to TRBJ1-6; D remains unclear. This CDR3 comprises 13 residues. The germline V and J ends were trimmed by 4 bases and 6 bases, with 10 bases remaining between them. Germline CDR1 reads SQVTM; CDR2 reads ANQGSEA. The CDR3 loop reads CSVAVGSNSPLHF. The DNA of the CDR3 is TGCAGCGTTGCAGTAGGGAGTAATTCACCCCTCCACTTT.

Ten or more counts support this clonotype. V gene TRBV2 combines with J gene TRBJ2-1; D tentatively fits TRBD1 or TRBD2 (6 bases each). The length of the CDR3 is 16 residues. Per the germline V gene, CDR1 is SNHLY and CDR2 is FYNNEI. Trimming left V 3 bases short and J 8 bases short, with 20 bases between. CDR3 residues: CASSERGTGLWHEQFF. The CDR3 DNA reads TGTGCCAGCAGTGAGAGGGGGACTGGCCTTTGGCATGAGCAGTTCTTC.

This clonotype was picked up many times. The chain is built from TRBV14 and TRBJ2-1, with D unclear. Trimming pared 2 bases from V and 8 bases from J, leaving 22 bases between. The CDR3 totals 17 residues. Germline CDR1 is SGHDN and CDR2 is FVKESK. The CDR3, as DNA: TGTGCCAGCAGCCAATGGGTTGAACCTAAGTATCGGGATGAGCAGTTCTTC. It specifies CASSQWVEPKYRDEQFF.

This clonotype was found many times. V is TRBV6-5 and J is TRBJ2-3; the D is unclear. Trimming removed 4 bases at V and 6 bases at J, with 11 bases between. Per germline, CDR1 MNHEY and CDR2 SVGAGI. The CDR3 consists of 13 residues. The chain's CDR3 is CASSLGLRDTQYF. CDR3 DNA: TGTGCCAGCAGTTTAGGTTTGCGGGATACGCAGTATTTT.

There are a few counts of this clonotype. A much larger clone differs from this one at a single base, so this may be a read error. The J gene is TRBJ2-5, the V gene TRBV20-1; no clear D. Germline V lookup: CDR1 DFQATT, CDR2 SNEGSKA (reference sequence). With 7 bases removed from V and 5 bases from J, the gap between germline ends came to 17 bases. CDR3 length equals 13 residues. The CDR3 DNA reads TGCAGTGGGGTCGACCGTCCTCGGGAGACCCAGTACTTC. Residues: CSGVDRPRETQYF.

The chain combines TRBV12-3 or TRBV12-4 with TRBJ2-7; D perhaps matches TRBD1 (6 bases). The CDR3 loop spans 15 amino acids. V lost 5 bases, J lost 3 bases, and 17 bases lay in between. CDR3 amino acids: CASSRSGQGLYEQYF. The CDR3 DNA reads TGTGCCAGCAGTAGATCGGGGCAGGGGCTCTACGAGCAGTACTTC.

For this clonotype: It may be a read error: a sequence one base away is much more abundant. The CDR3 here is CSAGRAGGGETQYF. The CDR3 region has the DNA TGCAGTGCTGGGCGAGCGGGGGGAGGGGAGACCCAGTACTTC. The gene calls are TRBV20-1 and TRBJ2-5; 9 nucleotides agree with TRBD2. Germline lookup yields CDR1 DFQATT and CDR2 SNEGSKA (reference sequence). The CDR3 runs to 14 residues. J gave up 5 bases and V 5 bases, and 9 bases lay outside the gene matches.

This clonotype was picked up many times. The V gene is TRBV7-9, the J gene TRBJ2-3; 7 bases fit TRBD1. The CDR3 extends over 14 amino acids. Germline trimming cut 3 bases from V and 1 base from J; bases unmatched to any gene: 1. The germline CDR1 and CDR2 sequences are SEHNR and FQNEAQ (reference sequence). The CDR3 region has the DNA TGTGCCAGCAGCTTGCAGGGGGGCACAGATACGCAGTATTTT. Translated, it gives CASSLQGGTDTQYF. The full variable domain, with the rest looked up from reference TRBV7-9 and TRBJ2-3, is DTGVSQNPRHKITKRGQNVTFRCDPISEHNRLYWYRQTLGQGPEFLTYFQNEAQLEKSRLLSDRFSAERPKGSFSTLEIQRTEQGDSAMYLCASSLQGGTDTQYFGPGTRLTVL.

This clonotype was found many times. CDR3 nucleotide sequence: TGCAGTGCTAGAGATCCCCCCCAGCGGCGGAGCTCCTACAATGAGCAGTTCTTC. Translating gives CSARDPPQRRSSYNEQFF. V is TRBV20-1 and J is TRBJ2-1, with a tentative D call TRBD2 (5 bases). Per the germline V gene, CDR1 is DFQATT and CDR2 is SNEGSKA (reference sequence). This CDR3 has 18 amino acids. V was shortened by 0 bases and J by 0 bases, with 18 bases between the two germline ends.

Ten or more counts support this clonotype. The J gene is TRBJ2-6, the V gene TRBV9, with TRBD1 matching 7 bases. V lost 3 bases, J lost 4 bases, and 10 bases stayed unmatched. This CDR3 has 17 residues. In germline, CDR1 is SGDLS, CDR2 YYNGEE. Written as DNA, the CDR3 is TGTGCCAGCAGCGCCGACAGGGAAATTTCCGGGGCCAACGTCCTGACTTTC. Protein product: CASSADREISGANVLTF.

Of note for this clonotype: One end of the junction does not line up with germline, which may come from a read error. CDR3 in DNA: TGTGCCAGCAGTTTACGAGCGTGGGAAAGGGGAGCAGATACGGAGTATTTT. Protein sequence: CASSLRAWERGADTEYF. The rearrangement joins TRBV12-3 or TRBV12-4 to TRBJ2-3; D tentatively reads TRBD1 or TRBD2 (5 bases each). The CDR3 length is 17 residues.

This clonotype has only a few counts. One end of the junction varies from germline; a read error may be responsible. The chain couples TRBV5-1 to TRBJ2-1; 12 bases are a match to TRBD2. The CDR3 spans 19 residues. CDR1 is SGHRS and CDR2 is YFSETQ in the germline V gene. In nucleotides, the CDR3 is TGCGCCAGCAGCTTGGAGCACCTAGCGGGGGGGCCTCGCTACAACGAGCAGTTCTTC. Amino acid sequence: CASSLEHLAGGPRYNEQFF.

At least ten counts were recorded for this clonotype. The CDR3 spells CAWSSHRETEAFF. CDR3 DNA: TGTGCCTGGAGTTCTCACAGGGAGACTGAAGCTTTCTTT. This sequence joins TRBV30 and TRBJ1-1, with D possibly being TRBD1 (6 bases). V was clipped by 2 bases and J by 5 bases, with 12 bases between them. CDR1 is GTSNPN and CDR2 is SVGIG in the germline V gene (reference sequence). The CDR3 extends over 13 amino acids.

This clonotype showed up just a few times. The rearrangement joins TRBV2 to TRBJ2-5; D not certain. The CDR3 loop spans 12 amino acids. V was pared by 2 bases and J by 13 bases, with 14 bases between. From germline, CDR1 is SNHLY and CDR2 FYNNEI. CDR3: CASSERTFGWYF. CDR3 DNA sequence: TGTGCCAGCAGTGAACGTACCTTTGGGTGGTACTTC.

The chain recombines TRBV24-1 with TRBJ2-3, with 7 positions matching TRBD2. The ends lost 6 bases at V and 14 bases at J; junction bases unmatched: 7. Germline-derived CDR1 and CDR2 are KGHDR and SFDVKD. The CDR3 is made up of 11 amino acids. In DNA, the CDR3 is TGTGCCACCAGTACGGGAGGTTCGTGGTATTTT. Translating gives CATSTGGSWYF.

This clonotype was seen a few times. This chain joins TRBV19 and TRBJ2-7, with 11 bases fitting TRBD2. The CDR3 length is 16 residues. The V and J ends lost 2 bases and 2 bases, in that order; junction bases with no gene match: 5. In germline, CDR1 is LNHDA, CDR2 SQIVND (reference sequence). The CDR3 sequence: CASSIRPSGGPYEQYF. CDR3 in DNA: TGTGCCAGTAGTATACGTCCTAGCGGGGGGCCCTACGAGCAGTACTTC.

This clonotype was observed a handful of times. The CDR3 loop reads CASSPDPPQRMAQETQYF. In DNA, the CDR3 is TGTGCCAGCAGCCCGGACCCACCGCAACGGATGGCCCAAGAGACCCAGTACTTC. The chain links TRBV6-1 to TRBJ2-5; no reliable D call. V lost 6 bases to trimming and J lost 1 base, with 24 bases between them. The germline gives CDR1 MNHNS, CDR2 SASEGT. The CDR3 sequence is 18 residues long.

The chain uses TRBV11-3 and TRBJ2-1; unclear D gene. The V end was cut by 2 bases, the J end by 5 bases, with 10 bases between. Per the germline V gene, CDR1 is SGHNT and CDR2 is YENEEA. CDR3 size: 14 residues. The CDR3 reads CASSLLRANNEQFF. The CDR3, as DNA: TGTGCCAGCAGCTTACTACGGGCAAACAATGAGCAGTTCTTC.

This clonotype was found many times. The gene calls are TRBV5-8 and TRBJ2-1; D assignment may be TRBD1 or TRBD2 (6 bases each). The CDR3 has 14 residues. V was shortened by 4 bases and J by 8 bases, with 16 bases between the two germline ends. Germline CDR1 SGHTS, CDR2 YDEGEE. CDR3 amino acids: CASSPRGGGDEQFF. CDR3 in DNA: TGTGCCAGCAGCCCCAGAGGAGGGGGAGATGAGCAGTTCTTC.